The rows below give T cell receptor beta chains drawn from one sample of a study of cytomegalovirus exposure and HLA in healthy donors. Some clones are missing from TCRdb's copy, which holds only in-frame ones; the method was immunoSEQ multiplex PCR. The table records under 150,000 clones, 88% of them present only once. The sample taken for sequencing was PBMCs. The receptor set was obtained from a woman younger than 35 in good health and CMV-seropositive. The CDR3 runs from the conserved cysteine through the conserved F or W. A D gene is named only where the DNA matches it firmly. The size of a clone is reported for some rows only, either as once, few or many, or as a class for expanded clones.

TRBV6-5,TRBD1,-,TRBJ2-7,CASSLTRTGLGEQYF,TGTGCCAGCAGCCTTACACGGACAGGGCTGGGCGAGCAGTACTTC
TRBV28,-,-,TRBJ2-5,CASSLGSTRQETQYF,TGTGCCAGCAGTTTAGGTTCGACCAGGCAAGAGACCCAGTACTTC
TRBV5-8,TRBD2,-,TRBJ2-2,CASSPWIGTSGRGGELFF,TGTGCCAGCAGTCCTTGGATCGGGACTAGCGGGAGAGGAGGGGAGCTGTTTTTT
TRBV29-1,-,-,TRBJ2-1,CTAERSSYNEQFF,TGCACCGCGGAGAGGAGCTCCTACAATGAGCAGTTCTTC
TRBV10-3,-,-,TRBJ1-6,CAITFDRRNSPLHF,TGTGCCATCACCTTCGACAGGCGTAATTCACCCCTCCACTTT
TRBV9,TRBD1,once,TRBJ1-6,CASSVDSRGQYNSPLHF,TGTGCCAGCAGCGTAGACTCTAGGGGACAGTATAATTCACCCCTCCACTTT
TRBV4-1,-,-,TRBJ2-1,CASSQGGGGNNEQFF,TGCGCCAGCAGCCAAGGAGGGGGGGGGAACAATGAGCAGTTCTTC
TRBV6-1,-,-,TRBJ1-4,CASSEQSGVDEKLFF,TGTGCCAGCAGTGAACAATCCGGGGTAGATGAAAAACTGTTTTTT
TRBV5-1,TRBD2,-,TRBJ2-3,CASGIRGEKDTQYF,TGCGCCAGCGGAATCCGGGGGGAAAAGGATACGCAGTATTTT
TRBV4-3,TRBD1,few,TRBJ1-5,CASSRDRGNQPQHF,TGCGCCAGCAGCCGGGACAGGGGCAATCAGCCCCAGCATTTT
TRBV5-4,-,-,TRBJ1-1,CASSLGPREAFF,TGTGCCAGCAGCTTGGGTCCCAGAGAAGCTTTCTTT
TRBV28,-,-,TRBJ2-5,CASSLMTGTQETQYF,TGTGCCAGCAGTTTAATGACGGGGACACAAGAGACCCAGTACTTC
TRBV11-2,-,once,TRBJ1-4,CASSFGTLVATNEKLFF,TGTGCCAGCAGCTTCGGGACATTAGTTGCAACTAATGAAAAACTGTTTTTT
TRBV7-7,TRBD2,-,TRBJ2-1,CASSLDGGTYNEQFF,TGTGCTAGCAGCTTAGACGGGGGGACCTACAATGAGCAGTTCTTC
TRBV28,-,-,TRBJ1-1,CATKPSMNTEAFF,TGTGCCACCAAACCTAGCATGAACACTGAAGCTTTCTTT
TRBV7-9,TRBD1,-,TRBJ2-3,CASCTRTGQEDTQYF,TGTGCCAGCTGCACACGGACAGGGCAGGAGGATACGCAGTATTTT
TRBV19,TRBD1,-,TRBJ2-7,CASSIALQGAYEQYF,TGTGCCAGTAGTATAGCTTTACAGGGGGCCTACGAGCAGTACTTC
TRBV5-1,-,-,TRBJ2-1,CASSLSGVPGNEQFF,TGCGCCAGCAGCCTCTCGGGGGTTCCCGGGAATGAGCAGTTCTTC
TRBV11-2,TRBD1,-,TRBJ1-1,CASSLDRDRGDTEAFF,TGTGCCAGCAGCTTAGATCGGGACAGGGGAGACACTGAAGCTTTCTTT
TRBV11-2,-,-,TRBJ2-7,CASSFALAQAYEQYF,TGTGCCAGCAGCTTCGCGCTAGCGCAAGCCTACGAGCAGTACTTC
TRBV5-1,-,-,TRBJ1-5,CASSFGAGGGQPQHF,TGCGCCAGCAGCTTTGGGGCCGGTGGTGGTCAGCCCCAGCATTTT
TRBV5-6,-,-,TRBJ2-7,CASSPGPLAGLFEQYF,TGTGCCAGCAGCCCGGGCCCCCTAGCTGGGTTGTTCGAGCAGTACTTC
TRBV7-9,TRBD2,-,TRBJ2-1,CASSFPSQRGGSNNEQFF,TGTGCCAGCAGCTTCCCCTCCCAGCGGGGGGGCTCCAACAATGAGCAGTTCTTC
TRBV7-9,TRBD2,few,TRBJ2-7,CASSPTSGRGEQYF,TGTGCCAGCAGCCCCACTAGCGGGAGAGGGGAGCAGTACTTC
TRBV21-1,-,-,TRBJ2-3,CASSKRTGPSTDTQYF,TGTGCCAGCAGCAAAAGGACAGGGCCTAGCACAGATACACAGTATTTT
TRBV5-1,-,-,TRBJ2-1,CASSLDVVNGVVNEQFF,TGCGCCAGCAGCTTGGATGTCGTAAACGGTGTTGTCAATGAGCAGTTCTTC
TRBV6-5,TRBD1,-,TRBJ1-5,CASSRDSSYNQPQHF,TGTGCCAGCAGCCGGGACAGTAGCTACAATCAGCCCCAGCATTTT
TRBV19,-,-,TRBJ1-2,CASTPSGSLNYGYTF,TGTGCCAGTACCCCATCGGGGTCCCTTAACTATGGCTACACCTTC
TRBV5-1,TRBD2,-,TRBJ2-5,CASSSGTSGSYGQETQYF,TGCGCCAGCAGCTCGGGGACTAGCGGGAGTTACGGGCAAGAGACCCAGTACTTC